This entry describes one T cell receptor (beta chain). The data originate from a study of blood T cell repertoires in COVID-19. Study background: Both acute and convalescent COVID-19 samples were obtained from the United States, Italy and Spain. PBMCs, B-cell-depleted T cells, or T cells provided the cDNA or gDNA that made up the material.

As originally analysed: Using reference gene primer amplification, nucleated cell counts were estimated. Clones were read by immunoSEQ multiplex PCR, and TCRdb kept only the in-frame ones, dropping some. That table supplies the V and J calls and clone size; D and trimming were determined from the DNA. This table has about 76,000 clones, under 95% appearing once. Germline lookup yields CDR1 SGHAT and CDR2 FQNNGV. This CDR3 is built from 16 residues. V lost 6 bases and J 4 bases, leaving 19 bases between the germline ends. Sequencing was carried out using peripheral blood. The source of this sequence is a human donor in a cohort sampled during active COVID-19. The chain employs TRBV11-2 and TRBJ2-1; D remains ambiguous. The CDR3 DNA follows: TGTGCCAGCAGACGAAGATTTGGTCTCCTATACAATGAGCAGTTCTTC. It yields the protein CASRRRFGLLYNEQFF.